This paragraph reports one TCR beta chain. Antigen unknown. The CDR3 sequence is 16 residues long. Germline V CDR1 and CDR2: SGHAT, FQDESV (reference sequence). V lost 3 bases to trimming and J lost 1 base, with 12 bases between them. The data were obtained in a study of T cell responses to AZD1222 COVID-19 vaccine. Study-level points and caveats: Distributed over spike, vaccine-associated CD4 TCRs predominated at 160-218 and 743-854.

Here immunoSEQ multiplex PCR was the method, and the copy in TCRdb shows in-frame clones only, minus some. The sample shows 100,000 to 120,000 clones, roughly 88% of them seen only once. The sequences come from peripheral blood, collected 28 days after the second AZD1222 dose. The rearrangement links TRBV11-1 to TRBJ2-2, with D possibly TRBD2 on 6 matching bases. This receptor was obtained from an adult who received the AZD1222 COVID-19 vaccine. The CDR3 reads CASSFWSSGNTGELFF. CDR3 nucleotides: TGTGCCAGCAGCTTCTGGAGTAGCGGGAACACCGGGGAGCTGTTTTTT. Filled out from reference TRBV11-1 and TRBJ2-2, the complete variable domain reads EAEVAQSPRYKITEKSQAVAFWCDPISGHATLYWYRQILGQGPELLVQFQDESVVDDSQLPKDRFSAERLKGVDSTLKIQPAELGDSAMYLCASSFWSSGNTGELFFGEGSRLTVL.